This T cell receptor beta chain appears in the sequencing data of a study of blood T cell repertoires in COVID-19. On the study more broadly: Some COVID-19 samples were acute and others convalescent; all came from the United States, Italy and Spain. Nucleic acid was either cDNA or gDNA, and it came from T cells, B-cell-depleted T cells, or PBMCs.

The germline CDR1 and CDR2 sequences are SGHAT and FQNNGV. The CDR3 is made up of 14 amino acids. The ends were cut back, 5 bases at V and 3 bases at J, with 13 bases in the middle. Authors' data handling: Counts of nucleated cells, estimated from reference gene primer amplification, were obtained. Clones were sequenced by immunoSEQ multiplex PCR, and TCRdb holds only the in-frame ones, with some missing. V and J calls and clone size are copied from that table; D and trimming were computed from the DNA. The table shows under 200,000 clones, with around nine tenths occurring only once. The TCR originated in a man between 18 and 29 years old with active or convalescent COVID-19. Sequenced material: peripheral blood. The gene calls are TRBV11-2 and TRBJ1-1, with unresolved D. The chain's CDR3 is CASSTVTTDTEAFF. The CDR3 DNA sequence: TGTGCCAGCAGCACCGTCACTACGGACACTGAAGCTTTCTTT.